This T cell receptor (beta chain) was found in a study of blood T cell repertoires in COVID-19. Study-wide background: There were acute and convalescent COVID-19 samples, and they came from the United States, Italy and Spain.

Clones were sequenced by immunoSEQ multiplex PCR, and TCRdb holds only the in-frame ones, with some missing. The table has 200,000 to 250,000 clones, 87% seen once; the top ten hold approximately 2.4%. Those enrolled, adults aged about 18 to 95 years, came from around 24 US areas. The length of the CDR3 is 15 residues. Looked up from germline, CDR1 is SGHRS and CDR2 is YFSETQ. With 4 bases clipped from V and 5 bases from J, the junction kept 7 bases outside the gene matches. Material: PBMCs or T cells enriched from blood (not recorded which). This chain joins TRBV5-1 and TRBJ1-4, with 8 nucleotides matching TRBD1. The clonotype originates from a woman aged 25-40 years with acute COVID-19. The CDR3, as DNA: TGCGCCAGCAGCAGAGACAGGGGCCTAAATGAAAAACTGTTTTTT. It is translated as CASSRDRGLNEKLFF.